This TCR beta chain appears in the sequencing data of a study of T cell responses to AZD1222 COVID-19 vaccine (dated by TCRdb to the early 2020s). For the wider study: AZD1222 recipients with second doses at about 4 weeks or about 12 weeks were pooled, because spike-specific TCR depth and breadth did not differ between schedules. TCR sequencing covered more than 230 trial participants: 200 to 220 given two doses of AZD1222 and 26 given two doses of MenACWY control vaccine. Enrollment into the trials was organized by age into subgroups of 18-55, 56-69 and 70-plus years, and those subgroups contained roughly 150, 30 and 60 TCR-sequenced participants, respectively. Overall study outcomes, separate from this receptor: Participants were mostly white British, with more females than males. The authors suggested clonal diversity may have been underestimated. Spike-specific TCR breadth and depth rose significantly after two AZD1222 doses compared with day 0 and with MenACWY recipients. Because no samples from the day 14 peak response were available, repertoires could be characterized only after the peak T cell response. The vaccine-associated CD4 TCRs covered the entire spike protein, and the dominant responses fell in regions 160-218 and 743-854. Epitopes outside the regions mutated in the B.1.351 and B.1.1.7 variants were reportedly recognized by nearly half of the unique spike-specific TCRs. Conclusions about previously exposed vaccinees are limited because only six or seven AZD1222 recipients were SARS-CoV-2 seropositive at baseline. The 56-69-year group was small, and its depth increase did not reach significance, likely because of low power.

The CDR3 regions of human TCRbeta chains were analyzed by immunosequencing. For the original study's pipeline: TCRs in the repertoires were matched against a reference library of SARS-CoV-2-specific TCRs that had been generated with the MIRA antigen-specificity platform. Breadth was defined as the fraction of unique TCRs that were SARS-CoV-2-associated. Depth was defined as the fraction of total T cells that were SARS-CoV-2-associated. Using the MIRA data, each spike-specific TCR was assigned both to the spike region to which the TCR was reactive and to a CD4 or CD8 class. Log10-transformed breadth and depth values were compared by one-way ANOVA with Sidak's multiple comparisons tests. TCRdb took this table from immuneACCESS and kept in-frame rearrangements with V and J called. Such tables lack part of the clones; where checked against another copy, unresolved V genes explain under half of the gap, and the rest is unexplained. V and J calls and clone size are given by that table; D and trimming were obtained from the DNA. Recorded for this sample are tens of thousands of clones; 89% of them occurred a single time. The ten biggest clones cover less than 2% of the sample.

Taken with the paper, the label for time point translates to: baseline before first vaccination. Vaccinee samples were obtained from the UK trials COV001 and COV002, which included a single-blind randomized controlled phase 2/3 trial of AZD1222 (ChAdOx1 nCoV-19) in healthy adults. For TCRbeta chain sequencing, PBMC samples from trial participants were taken at day 0 and at day 28 after the second dose. Germline trimming: 6 bases from V, 5 bases from J; junction bases outside gene matches: 16. Sequences MDHEN (CDR1) and SYDVKM (CDR2) are obtained from the germline V gene. Reading from cysteine to phenylalanine, the CDR3 counts 16 amino acids. Kept here is only the CDR3 DNA, which spans 48 bases and is read in frame from base 1. On this clone itself: Its antigen remains undetermined. Qualities for individual bases were not recorded, and no much larger clone is one base off.

The source was peripheral blood, collected on day 0 of AZD1222 vaccination. The sequence was obtained from an adult in good health. The chain couples TRBV28 to TRBJ2-7; a stretch of 7 junction bases matches TRBD1. DNA sequence: TGTGCCAGCAGGCCTGGACAGCCACAGGGGTACAACGAGCAGTACTTC. Its coded protein is CASRPGQPQGYNEQYF.